These 25 T cell receptor beta chains share one sample of origin, sequenced in a study of immune reconstitution after stem cell transplant in scleroderma. TCRdb passed the RT-PCR reads through MiXCR, listing each CDR3 protein once. The sample comprises 2,000 or so distinct CDR3 sequences, roughly a sixth of which are singletons, and more than 30% rests with the top ten. Sample collection occurred before or after autologous hematopoietic stem cell transplantation (not recorded which). The receptor set was obtained from a female donor with systemic sclerosis.

By frequency in the sample, this clonotype is medium-sized. V is TRBV29-1 and J is TRBJ2-7; 7 nucleotides line up with TRBD2. Trimming cost V 2 bases and J 6 bases; bases outside gene matches: 1. CDR1 and CDR2 from the germline V gene are SQVTM and ANQGSEA. The CDR3 length is 11 residues. The CDR3 sequence is CSVEREGEQYF. The CDR3 DNA is TGCAGCGTTGAAAGGGAGGGCGAGCAGTACTTC.

This clonotype was counted a few times. The chain recombines TRBV20-1 with TRBJ2-3; possible D gene TRBD2, 6 bases. V lost 3 bases, J lost 9 bases, and 19 bases lay in between. Per the germline V gene, CDR1 is DFQATT and CDR2 is SNEGSKA (reference sequence). The CDR3 loop spans 14 amino acids. The CDR3 DNA follows: TGCAGTGCTAGCCCCGGCGGGGCCCAGGCCACGCAGTATTTT. This translates into CSASPGGAQATQYF.

This clonotype is deemed medium-sized. The V and J genes are TRBV11-3 and TRBJ2-2; 7 bases align to TRBD1. V gave up 0 bases and J gave up 1 base; unmatched junction bases: 2. The CDR3 contains 16 residues. The germline V gene encodes CDR1 SGHNT and CDR2 YENEEA. The CDR3 DNA reads TGTGCCAGCAGCTTAGATAGGGACAGGAACACCGGGGAGCTGTTTTTT. Protein product: CASSLDRDRNTGELFF. The full variable domain, completed using reference TRBV11-3 and TRBJ2-2, is EAGVVQSPRYKIIEKKQPVAFWCNPISGHNTLYWYLQNLGQGPELLIRYENEEAVDDSQLPKDRFSAERLKGVDSTLKIQPAELGDSAVYLCASSLDRDRNTGELFFGEGSRLTVL.

This clonotype was seen more than once but under ten times. The V call is TRBV6-5, the J call TRBJ1-1; D not certain. The V and J ends lost 7 bases and 2 bases respectively, with 11 bases between them. CDR1 and CDR2 (germline): MNHEY, SVGAGI. This CDR3 contains 13 residues. The CDR3 DNA sequence: TGTGCCAGCAACCCGCCCGGTAACACTGAAGCTTTCTTT. It codes for CASNPPGNTEAFF.

This clonotype was counted between two and nine times. The CDR3 DNA is TGCAGTGCTAGGGACCCGATAGCGGGAGAGGTAGATACGCAGTATTTT. It is translated as CSARDPIAGEVDTQYF. J is TRBJ2-3 and V is TRBV20-1, with 9 bases that match TRBD2. CDR3 size: 16 residues. Germline assignment: CDR1 DFQATT and CDR2 SNEGSKA (reference sequence). V lost 3 bases, J lost 5 bases, and 12 bases stayed unmatched.

The V gene is TRBV19, the J gene TRBJ2-5, with TRBD1 identical over 8 bases. V was pared by 5 bases and J by 7 bases, with 9 bases of the junction left unmatched. The CDR3 loop spans 14 amino acids. Germline-derived CDR1 and CDR2 are LNHDA and SQIVND (reference sequence). The CDR3 loop is CASSPRTGPATQYF. DNA for the CDR3: TGTGCCAGTAGTCCTAGGACAGGGCCGGCGACCCAGTACTTC. Together with reference TRBV19 and TRBJ2-5, the CDR3 gives the full variable domain: DGGITQSPKYLFRKEGQNVTLSCEQNLNHDAMYWYRQDPGQGLRLIYYSQIVNDFQKGDIAEGYSVSREKKESFPLTVTSAQKNPTAFYLCASSPRTGPATQYFGPGTRLLVL.

In its sample, this clonotype ranks as medium-sized. The rearrangement uses TRBV5-1 and TRBJ2-3; no reliable D call. The CDR3 totals 15 residues. Per the germline V gene, CDR1 is SGHRS and CDR2 is YFSETQ. V dropped 4 bases and J dropped 2 bases, with 14 bases sitting between them. CDR3 sequence reads: CASSLAPSNTDTQYF. The CDR3 nucleotides read TGCGCCAGCAGCCTCGCCCCGTCGAACACAGATACGCAGTATTTT.

By its share, this clonotype is large. V is TRBV20-1 and J is TRBJ2-3; 7 bases are shared with TRBD1. V shed 0 bases, J shed 6 bases, and the junction held 9 bases outside the gene matches. Germline CDR1 and CDR2: DFQATT and SNEGSKA (reference sequence). The CDR3 runs 15 residues. CDR3 sequence (DNA): TGCAGTGCTAGAGACTACAGGGGTCGTGTCGATACGCAGTATTTT. This translates into CSARDYRGRVDTQYF.

This clonotype is judged medium-sized. The chain carries TRBV7-2 and TRBJ2-2, with 8 nucleotides matching TRBD2. Trimming removed 2 bases from V and 5 bases from J; junction bases left unmatched: 7. Germline CDR1 and CDR2: SGHTA and FQGNSA. There are 16 residues in the CDR3. In DNA form, the CDR3 reads TGTGCCAGCAGCTTAACTTCAGCGGGAGAGACCGGGGAGCTGTTTTTT. Translating gives CASSLTSAGETGELFF.

The rearrangement joins TRBV28 to TRBJ2-5, with 8 nucleotides matching TRBD2. Germline CDR1 reads MDHEN; CDR2 reads SYDVKM. The V and J ends lost 5 bases and 4 bases, in that order; junction bases with no gene match: 3. The CDR3 loop spans 13 amino acids. CDR3 protein: CASSQRGRETQYF. CDR3 coding DNA: TGTGCCAGCAGTCAGCGGGGGAGAGAGACCCAGTACTTC.

The rearrangement links TRBV27 to TRBJ1-5; 8 nucleotides agree with TRBD1. V shed 6 bases, J shed 6 bases, and the junction held 4 bases outside the gene matches. The CDR3 is made up of 13 amino acids. The germline CDR1 and CDR2 sequences are MNHEY and SMNVEV (reference sequence). The DNA of the CDR3 is TGTGCCAGCAGGACAGGGGAAAGTCAGCCCCAGCATTTT. Translating it yields CASRTGESQPQHF.

This clonotype is labeled large. The rearrangement joins TRBV15 to TRBJ2-5; TRBD1 agrees at 7 bases. The CDR3 contains 15 residues. CDR1 is LNHNV, CDR2 YYDKDF, per germline (reference sequence). V lost 5 bases and J lost 1; bases outside the gene matches: 7. For the CDR3, the DNA is TGTGCCACCAGCGGTGAAGACAGGGCCCAAGAGACCCAGTACTTC. Its protein is CATSGEDRAQETQYF.

This clonotype is judged medium-sized (0.01 to 0.1%). The rearrangement joins TRBV12-3 or TRBV12-4 to TRBJ2-2; D might be TRBD1 or TRBD2, each matching 6 bases. V dropped 6 bases and J dropped 6 bases, with 14 bases sitting between them. CDR3 length equals 14 residues. CDR3: CASRKRGAPGELFF. The CDR3 bases are TGTGCCAGCAGAAAAAGGGGGGCCCCCGGGGAGCTGTTTTTT.

This clonotype was observed a few times. V gene TRBV29-1 combines with J gene TRBJ2-5; 7 positions agree with TRBD1. The CDR3 consists of 14 residues. J gave up 2 bases and V 6 bases, and 9 bases lay outside the gene matches. CDR1 and CDR2 from the germline V gene are SQVTM and ANQGSEA. For the CDR3, the DNA is TGCAGCGTCCAGAGGGGCAGGGGGCAAGAGACCCAGTACTTC. Its translation: CSVQRGRGQETQYF.

By share of the sample, this clonotype is large (0.1 to 1%). The J gene is TRBJ2-7, the V gene TRBV28; no firm D call. CDR3 length: 12 residues. The germline gives CDR1 MDHEN, CDR2 SYDVKM. Trimming stripped 7 bases from V and 7 bases from J, with 14 bases between. As DNA, the CDR3 is TGTGCCAGCACCGAGCTGGGGATTGAGCAGTACTTC. Amino acids: CASTELGIEQYF.

The chain is built from TRBV28 and TRBJ2-7; D is perhaps TRBD1 (7 bases). CDR1 and CDR2 (germline): MDHEN, SYDVKM. This CDR3 has 14 residues. Between the trimmed V and J ends, which lost 7 bases and 2 bases, there was a span of 15 bases. CDR3 loop: CASTMGGQAYEQYF. DNA of the CDR3: TGTGCCAGCACCATGGGAGGACAGGCCTACGAGCAGTACTTC. Full variable domain (outside the CDR3, taken from reference TRBV28 and TRBJ2-7): DVKVTQSSRYLVKRTGEKVFLECVQDMDHENMFWYRQDPGLGLRLIYFSYDVKMKEKGDIPEGYSVSREKKERFSLILESASTNQTSMYLCASTMGGQAYEQYFGPGTRLTVT.

This chain joins TRBV7-9 and TRBJ1-6, with unresolved D. The V end lost 2 bases, the J end lost 3 bases, and 23 bases lay between the germline ends. The CDR3 length is 20 residues. Per germline, CDR1 SEHNR and CDR2 FQNEAQ (reference sequence). CDR3 protein: CASSLRSFGSTGYYNSPLHF. The DNA of the CDR3 is TGTGCCAGCAGCTTAAGGTCATTCGGGTCAACCGGGTACTATAATTCACCCCTCCACTTT.

In this sample, this clonotype is medium-sized. CDR3 sequence: CAWSSGVIGEQYF. The CDR3 nucleotides read TGTGCCTGGAGTAGCGGGGTGATCGGCGAGCAGTACTTC. The V gene is TRBV30, the J gene TRBJ2-7, with 7 bases lining up with TRBD2. CDR1 and CDR2 from the germline V gene are GTSNPN and SVGIG (reference sequence). Germline trimming cut 2 bases from V and 6 bases from J; bases unmatched to any gene: 7. The CDR3 consists of 13 residues.

This clonotype is labeled as medium-sized (0.01 to 0.1%). V usage is TRBV20-1 and J usage is TRBJ2-2, with TRBD2 identical over 11 bases. This CDR3 is built from 14 residues. The V gene's germline CDR1 is DFQATT and CDR2 SNEGSKA (reference sequence). V shed 2 bases and J 6 bases; nucleotides not matched to a gene: 2. This CDR3 reads CSARPSGRSGELFF. The DNA of the CDR3 is TGCAGTGCTAGACCTAGCGGGAGGTCCGGGGAGCTGTTTTTT.

Within the sample, this clonotype is medium-sized (0.01 to 0.1%). The V gene is TRBV11-2, the J gene TRBJ2-1, with TRBD2 identical over 12 bases. The CDR3 totals 16 residues. With 4 bases clipped from V and 8 bases from J, the junction kept 9 bases outside the gene matches. In germline, CDR1 is SGHAT, CDR2 FQNNGV. CDR3 DNA sequence: TGTGCCAGCAGCTGGAGCCTAGCGGGAGGGCCGGATGAGCAGTTCTTC. Amino acid sequence: CASSWSLAGGPDEQFF. The full variable domain, completed using reference TRBV11-2 and TRBJ2-1, is EAGVAQSPRYKIIEKRQSVAFWCNPISGHATLYWYQQILGQGPKLLIQFQNNGVVDDSQLPKDRFSAERLKGVDSTLKIQPAKLEDSAVYLCASSWSLAGGPDEQFFGPGTRLTVL.

Regarding this clonotype: Its ends do not fully match the called genes, so a read error is possible. J is TRBJ2-1 and V is TRBV20-1; 11 bases agree with TRBD2. The CDR3 length is 14 residues. Germline CDR1 reads DFQATT; CDR2 reads SNEGSKA (reference sequence). The CDR3, as DNA: TGCAGTGCTGGGACTAGCGGATATTACAGTGAGCAGTTCTTC. This encodes CSAGTSGYYSEQFF.

In its sample, this clonotype ranks as medium-sized (0.01 to 0.1%). The rearrangement uses TRBV14 and TRBJ2-1, with 12 bases identical to TRBD2. CDR3 length equals 13 residues. Germline trimming cut 1 base from V and 15 bases from J; bases unmatched to any gene: 4. Germline CDR1 and CDR2: SGHDN and FVKESK. The DNA for the CDR3 is TGTGCCAGCAGCCAAGGGACTAGCGGGATTCTGTTCTTC. It yields the protein CASSQGTSGILFF.

By share of the sample, this clonotype is medium-sized (0.01 to 0.1%). The chain employs TRBV7-9 and TRBJ2-1; TRBD2 might be the D (6 bases). CDR1 SEHNR and CDR2 FQNEAQ come from the germline V gene (reference sequence). Trimming pared 4 bases from V and 6 bases from J, leaving 16 bases between. The CDR3 extends over 15 amino acids. CDR3 amino acids: CASSSRTGTVNEQFF. In DNA form, the CDR3 reads TGTGCCAGCAGCTCTCGCACCGGGACTGTCAATGAGCAGTTCTTC.

In its sample, this clonotype was seen a few times. The chain is built from TRBV7-8 and TRBJ2-1; D is perhaps TRBD2 (7 bases). Germline assignment: CDR1 SGHVS and CDR2 FQNEAQ. V was shortened by 5 bases and J by 4 bases, with 18 bases between the two germline ends. This CDR3 region has 16 residues. The DNA for the CDR3 is TGTGCCAGCAGCCCACAAGGGGGGGCGCTTTACAATGAGCAGTTCTTC. The encoded protein is CASSPQGGALYNEQFF.

This clonotype was seen more than once but under ten times. The chain uses TRBV12-3 or TRBV12-4 and TRBJ1-4; 7 bases match TRBD1. Losses at the gene ends were 4 bases for V and 0 bases for J; bases not matched to a gene: 5. The CDR3 covers 16 residues. CDR3 sequence reads: CASSSTGSATNEKLFF. In DNA, the CDR3 is TGTGCCAGCAGTTCGACAGGGTCTGCAACTAATGAAAAACTGTTTTTT.